The sequence of this TCR beta chain was determined in a study of CD8 T cells in Susac syndrome (dated by TCRdb to between 2017 and 2020). General notes on the study: Repertoire sequencing was used to test whether CD8+ T cell activation and differentiation in Susac syndrome was antigen driven.

V ends up 4 bases short and J 5 bases short, with an unmatched junction base count of 8. The germline V gene (reference sequence) provides CDR1 LNHDA and CDR2 SQIVND. The CDR3 runs 14 residues from the cysteine to the phenylalanine. Only the CDR3 DNA stays, 42 bases, in frame from base 1. RNA was extracted using the RNeasy kit, and roughly 0.5 to 1 ug of the RNA was reverse transcribed with random hexamers. The immunoSEQ multiplex PCR assay, covering 54 Vbeta and 13 Jbeta segments, was used to amplify TCR beta CDR3 regions. PCR amplification bias was corrected by using a synthetic template baseline for primer optimization and computational correction. The authors' pipeline ran thus. Reads were annotated to V, D and J genes according to IMGT and were analyzed with immunoSEQ Analyzer, with only productive sequences retained. Clonality was calculated as one minus the Shannon entropy normalized by log2 of the number of productive unique sequences. Public and private clones were assessed among the 100 most prevalent clones of each patient and control. A clone was defined as Susac-specific if it was absent from the healthy and MS cohorts, from some 980 published viral clones and from other ImmuneACCESS disease sequences. TCRdb cleaned the public reads at Q25 with fastp, built clones with MiXCR and kept in-frame beta chains. Rows with a matching CDR3 protein are joined into one entry that keeps the most common DNA and genes. These V and J calls derive from TCRdb rather than the authors' analysis. The sample includes approximately 150,000 distinct CDR3 sequences, with about 94% observed a single time. Jointly, the top ten make up approximately 0.09% of the sample.

High-throughput TCR beta sequencing profiled peripheral blood CD8+ and CD4+ T cells from healthy donors, Susac syndrome patients and multiple sclerosis patients. Treatment-naive patients with stable or active relapsing-remitting disease fulfilling revised McDonald criteria were used as multiple sclerosis controls. Bulk CD8+ and CD4+ T cells were purified by magnetic negative isolation, whereas CD8+ TEMRA cells were enriched by FACS. Blood was drawn into EDTA tubes, processed within 24 hours, and PBMCs were isolated by density gradient centrifugation. PBMCs intended for TCR sequencing were cryopreserved in liquid nitrogen and were subsequently thawed in a 37 degrees C water bath. The sorted or isolated CD4+, CD8+ and CD8+ TEMRA cells reached a purity of at least 90%. Here is what the overall study found, with its caveats: The TCR sequencing and HLA analysis was acknowledged to have included a relatively small number of individuals.

Notes on this clonotype: Its specific antigen is unknown. No much larger clone is present one base from it, and per-base qualities are unavailable.

The sample comprised CD4+ T cells from PBMCs. The chain links TRBV19 with TRBJ2-7, and 7 junctional nucleotides match TRBD1. The TCR sequence derives from a human donor with multiple sclerosis. The bases are TGTGCCAGTAGTACAAGACAGGGTAGCCACGAGCAGTACTTC. It translates as CASSTRQGSHEQYF.